A single T cell receptor (beta chain) is shown here with its context. What this receptor recognizes is not known. Base qualities are not recorded, but no much larger clone differs from it by a single base. CD8 naive samples were CD45RO-negative cells positively selected for CCR7, giving a CD45RA+CCR7+ population that excluded TemRA cells. The donors were healthy, HIV-negative adults who had no recently reported acute infections or vaccinations. Only Caucasian adults living in Nashville, Tennessee, USA were represented among the donors. Blood was collected by leukapheresis, and PBMCs were isolated by Ficoll-Histopaque density gradient centrifugation and then cryopreserved in liquid nitrogen vapor phase. Purity and quantity of every magnetically sorted T cell population were checked by analytical flow cytometry. From each sorted fraction, genomic DNA was isolated and quantified by UV absorbance on a Nanodrop 2000c.

The sample belongs to a study of shared clonotypes between healthy human individuals (dated by TCRdb to the early 2020s). About the study as a whole: The cohort included three men and a couple of women between 18 and 49 years of age. For each donor, three plates each were used for CD4 naive and CD4 memory, two plates were used for CD8 naive, and one plate was used for CD8 memory. To estimate repertoire size and how much clonotype sharing occurs between individuals, the study deeply sequenced the blood TCR repertoires of several healthy adults. To increase sequencing depth and limit assay-specific biases, TCR repertoire library preparation and sequencing were carried out by different laboratories using diverse techniques. Each donor's leukapheresis produced roughly between roughly 0.94 and 9.5 billion PBMCs. The investigation overall reported the following: Pairwise subsampling indicated that sequencing depth was expected to affect the degree of clonotype sharing among donors. The small number of donors limited the genetic and exposure-history diversity represented. About 5% of naive CD4, around 3.6% of naive CD8, around 2.3% of memory CD4, and around 0.42% of memory CD8 clonotypes were shared across several donors. Estimated clonotype richness was generally larger for naive than for memory subsets. Sampling was restricted to blood, and TCR repertoires in tissue are likely to differ from TCR repertoires in blood. Higher generation probabilities were observed for clonotypes shared by all four sorted-subset donors than for non-shared clonotypes. Incomplete sequencing was indicated by rarefaction of sorted-subset datasets, despite the large sequencing depth.

TCR CDR3 regions were amplified from genomic DNA by multiplex PCR using the deep immunoSEQ assay. For each cell subset, the extracted genomic DNA was distributed evenly across all wells of several immunoSEQ 96-well plates, and each plate served as one replicate. Each replicate PCR for sorted subsets received around 0.2 ug genomic DNA, equal to roughly 29,000 T cell genomes. Purified libraries were measured with a Qubit 3.0 fluorometer, size-checked on a Bioanalyzer 2100, and measured again with the KAPA Library Quantification kit. Every immunoSEQ 96-well plate was sequenced on a separate single-read 150-cycle Illumina NextSeq 550 flow cell. The authors processed their data as follows. Because the immunoSEQ output held only junctional sequences and lacked quality scores, the filtering could not match the filtering applied to full-length reads. Sequences were annotated with PyIR, a Python wrapper for IgBLAST v1.9, and V/J genes and CDR3 were assigned using IMGT germline references. Reads with weak V/J assignments (E-value above 1e-6), missing CDR3, stop codons, out-of-frame junctions, or ambiguous translated residues were removed. V3J clonotypes were defined by identical inferred V gene, J gene, and CDR3 amino acid sequence. The percentage overlap between two repertoires was calculated by dividing the number of shared unique clonotypes by the size of the smaller repertoire. Three approaches were used to assess repertoire richness: RTK rarefaction, the Chao1 estimator, and Recon v2.1 estimates of unobserved clonotypes. For all TCRbeta clonotypes obtained by the gDNA method from a few donors, generation probabilities were computed with OLGA. In TCRdb, the immuneACCESS table is reduced to in-frame sequences with V and J assigned. These tables do not hold every clone; where another copy was compared, an unresolved V gene accounts for under half, and the others remain unexplained. Clone size and the V and J calls come from that table; the DNA yielded D and trimming. Counted in this sample were some 2.1 million clones; approximately 92% of them appeared once. The ten top clones hold under 2% of the sample.

The germline V gene encodes CDR1 MNHNS and CDR2 SASEGT. Trimming costs V 8 bases and J 12 bases, and their ends lie 10 bases apart. The CDR3 runs 9 residues from the cysteine to the phenylalanine. The kept DNA is CDR3 alone, 27 bases in frame from the first base. The sequence links TRBV6-1 to TRBJ1-2; the best D guess is TRBD1, with 6 bases matching. The sample taken for sequencing was naive CD8+ T cells from PBMCs. In the paper's terms, the cell subset or site label means: CD45RA+CCR7+. The clonotype was recovered from a man between 18 and 35 years old in good health. Some clones in this sample may be carry-over from other donors' samples. The CDR3: CASGGADTF. The nucleotide sequence reads as follows: TGTGCCAGCGGGGGGGCGGACACCTTC.